One and the same sample provided the 27 T cell receptor beta chains below, sequenced in a study of blood T cell repertoires in COVID-19. Sequencing was performed with immunoSEQ multiplex PCR; in TCRdb, only in-frame clones are kept and a portion is missing. The table has roughly 130,000 clones, about four fifths seen once. Sequencing was carried out using peripheral blood. Source of these receptors: a man in his sixties with active or convalescent COVID-19.

The chain carries TRBV7-2 and TRBJ2-1, with a tentative D call TRBD2 (6 bases). The V gene lost 6 bases and the J gene lost 5 bases, with 14 bases spanning the gap. CDR1 is SGHTA and CDR2 is FQGNSA in the germline V gene. The CDR3 extends over 14 amino acids. CDR3 residues: CASRKEGLNNEQFF. The CDR3 bases are TGTGCCAGCAGGAAAGAGGGACTGAACAATGAGCAGTTCTTC.

This chain joins TRBV4-3 and TRBJ1-2, with a weak D call TRBD1 (6 bases). The V gene's germline CDR1 is LGHNA and CDR2 YSLEER. The CDR3 covers 17 residues. V lost 0 bases and J lost 7, with 21 bases in between. The DNA for the CDR3 is TGCGCCAGCAGCCAAGATGGGATCTCGGGACAAATCGCTGGCTACACCTTC. Translation: CASSQDGISGQIAGYTF.

V and J are TRBV6-2 or TRBV6-3 and TRBJ1-2, with D unclear. Per germline, CDR1 MNHEY and CDR2 SVGEGT. The CDR3 is 14 amino acids. V lost 0 bases, J lost 6 bases, and 11 bases lay in between. CDR3 bases: TGTGCCAGCAGTTACTCGAGAGGGAGGGATGGCTACACCTTC. Translation gives CASSYSRGRDGYTF.

This chain links TRBV4-2 with TRBJ2-3, with TRBD2 as a possible D gene (5 bases). Per the germline V gene, CDR1 is LGHNA and CDR2 is YNFKEQ. This CDR3 comprises 16 residues. V lost 4 bases, J lost 4 bases, and 18 bases lay in between. The CDR3 DNA sequence: TGTGCCAGCAGCCTCACGGACTTACCGGCCCCAGATACGCAGTATTTT. It is translated as CASSLTDLPAPDTQYF.

This chain connects TRBV10-3 to TRBJ1-6, with 7 bases identical to TRBD1. The CDR3 has 14 amino acids. Germline loops: CDR1 ENHRY, CDR2 SYGVKD. J lost 5 bases, V lost 7 bases, and 5 bases had no gene match. CDR3 sequence (DNA): TGTGCCATCAAGGTGGGACAGAATAATTCACCCCTCCACTTT. Its translation: CAIKVGQNNSPLHF.

The chain uses TRBV5-1 and TRBJ2-1; a weak D match, TRBD1 (6 bases). V was cut by 4 bases and J by 10 bases, with 12 bases left in between. The germline V gene encodes CDR1 SGHRS and CDR2 YFSETQ. The CDR3 loop spans 12 amino acids. This CDR3 is CASSLPGQEQFF. The CDR3 DNA sequence: TGCGCCAGCAGCCTGCCGGGACAAGAGCAGTTCTTC.

This clone was picked up one time. J is TRBJ2-3 and V is TRBV19; D perhaps matches TRBD1 (8 bases). V lost 1 base to trimming and J lost 1 base, with 12 bases between them. This CDR3 region has 16 residues. Germline CDR1 is LNHDA and CDR2 is SQIVND (reference sequence). CDR3 in DNA: TGTGCCAGTAGTATAGGAACAGGGGGGGGCACAGATACGCAGTATTTT. This gives the protein CASSIGTGGGTDTQYF.

This chain connects TRBV24-1 to TRBJ2-2; 8 bases match TRBD2. CDR3 length equals 16 residues. CDR1 and CDR2 (germline): KGHDR, SFDVKD. Germline trimming cut 3 bases from V and 0 bases from J; bases unmatched to any gene: 2. The CDR3 here is CATSDGGLANTGELFF. Written as DNA, the CDR3 is TGTGCCACCAGTGATGGGGGACTAGCGAACACCGGGGAGCTGTTTTTT.

The chain employs TRBV5-5 and TRBJ2-7; D is uncertain. Germline CDR1 SGHKS, CDR2 YYEKEE (reference sequence). Trimming removed 3 bases at V and 0 bases at J, with 16 bases between. The CDR3 sequence is 16 residues long. CDR3 loop: CASSYGVGPSSYEQYF. The CDR3 nucleotides are TGTGCCAGCAGCTACGGTGTGGGCCCGAGCTCCTACGAGCAGTACTTC.

The J gene is TRBJ1-1, the V gene TRBV14, with a tentative D call TRBD1 (6 bases). CDR1 is SGHDN and CDR2 is FVKESK in the germline V gene. V gave up 1 base and J gave up 4 bases, with 16 bases separating them. The CDR3 has 16 residues. For the CDR3, the DNA is TGTGCCAGCAGCCAAGTGGGCAGGGGCGTCGCCACTGAAGCTTTCTTT. This translates into CASSQVGRGVATEAFF.

This rearrangement joins TRBV5-1 to TRBJ2-2; D ambiguous. With 5 bases removed from V and 6 bases from J, the gap between germline ends came to 11 bases. CDR3 length: 13 amino acids. The V gene's germline CDR1 is SGHRS and CDR2 YFSETQ. CDR3 region: CASRPLIAGELFF. The CDR3 region has the DNA TGCGCCAGCAGGCCGTTAATAGCCGGGGAGCTGTTTTTT.

CDR3 sequence (DNA): TGTGCCAGCATCCAAGCTAGCGGGAGGGCCTTCAATGAGCAGTTCTTC. Protein: CASIQASGRAFNEQFF. The chain couples TRBV7-9 to TRBJ2-1, with 12 bases identical to TRBD2. The ends lost 7 bases at V and 6 bases at J; junction bases unmatched: 10. The CDR3 loop spans 16 amino acids. Germline V gene sequence: CDR1 SEHNR, CDR2 FQNEAQ (reference sequence).

V usage is TRBV19 and J usage is TRBJ1-2, with D possibly being TRBD1 (5 bases). Trimming took 7 bases from V and 6 from J, leaving 18 bases between them. The CDR3 sequence is 14 residues long. Per germline, CDR1 LNHDA and CDR2 SQIVND (reference sequence). The CDR3 nucleotides read TGTGCCAGTACGGAGTTGTGGGGGAGGAATGGCTACACCTTC. Protein sequence: CASTELWGRNGYTF. Looking up the rest from reference TRBV19 and TRBJ1-2 gives the full variable domain: DGGITQSPKYLFRKEGQNVTLSCEQNLNHDAMYWYRQDPGQGLRLIYYSQIVNDFQKGDIAEGYSVSREKKESFPLTVTSAQKNPTAFYLCASTELWGRNGYTFGSGTRLTVV.

The CDR3 coding sequence is TGTGCCAGCAACTCGGGGGTAGCGGGAGGGGGGGAGACCCAGTACTTC. As protein: CASNSGVAGGGETQYF. The genes are TRBV11-2 and TRBJ2-5, with TRBD2 matching 11 bases. This CDR3 is built from 16 residues. CDR1 SGHAT and CDR2 FQNNGV come from the germline V gene. J gave up 5 bases and V 7 bases, and 12 bases lay outside the gene matches.

In DNA form, the CDR3 reads TGCGCCAGCAGCTTGGGACTAGAGGGCAATGAGCAGTTCTTC. This translates into CASSLGLEGNEQFF. The rearrangement joins TRBV5-1 to TRBJ2-1, with D possibly being TRBD2 (6 bases). Per the germline V gene, CDR1 is SGHRS and CDR2 is YFSETQ. The CDR3 spans 14 residues. V dropped 0 bases and J dropped 6 bases, with 10 bases sitting between them.

The chain uses TRBV28 and TRBJ2-2; D perhaps matches TRBD1 (6 bases). Germline V gene lookup returns CDR1 MDHEN and CDR2 SYDVKM. The CDR3 has 14 residues. Trimming shortened V by 6 bases and J by 4 bases, and 12 bases separated the two germline ends. CDR3 coding DNA: TGTGCCAGCAGACCCGCAGGGGTCACCGGGGAGCTGTTTTTT. Translating gives CASRPAGVTGELFF.

The chain couples TRBV3-1 (or the pseudogene TRBV3-2) to TRBJ1-2; D might be TRBD1 (5 bases). Germline CDR1 LGHDT, CDR2 YNNKEL (reference sequence). V was cut by 0 bases and J by 7 bases, with 15 bases left in between. CDR3 length: 15 amino acids. The CDR3 here is CASSQDSDRLLGYTF. The CDR3 bases are TGTGCCAGCAGCCAAGATTCCGACAGACTGCTTGGCTACACCTTC.

The chain joins TRBV28 to TRBJ1-1; tentative D call: TRBD1 (5 bases). CDR1 MDHEN and CDR2 SYDVKM come from the germline V gene. The CDR3 is made up of 14 amino acids. Trimming removed 7 bases at V and 7 bases at J, with 19 bases between. The CDR3 nucleotides are TGTGCCAGCACCCCAGCGCCAAGGGGAGGTGAAGCTTTCTTT. It codes for CASTPAPRGGEAFF.

This clone has ten or more counts. The rearrangement joins TRBV4-1 to TRBJ1-3; 10 bases line up with TRBD1. CDR3 length: 16 residues. J was trimmed by 4 bases and V by 2 bases; bases with no gene match: 5. Looked up from germline, CDR1 is MGHRA and CDR2 is YSYEKL. Written as DNA, the CDR3 is TGCGCCAGCAGCCAACCAGACAGGGGGCGAGGAAACACCATATATTTT. It yields the protein CASSQPDRGRGNTIYF.

CDR3 bases: TGCGCCAGCAGCTTAGAACCTCCAGGCAATGAGCAGTTCTTC. Its protein is CASSLEPPGNEQFF. This rearrangement joins TRBV5-1 to TRBJ2-1; D is unclear. V shed 2 bases and J shed 6 bases, with 12 bases lying between them. The CDR3 spans 14 residues. Germline-derived CDR1 and CDR2 are SGHRS and YFSETQ.

The rearrangement joins TRBV4-3 to TRBJ2-5; a possible D gene is TRBD2 (6 bases). Germline CDR1 reads LGHNA; CDR2 reads YSLEER. The CDR3 runs 14 residues. The V and J ends lost 4 bases and 5 bases respectively, with 14 bases between them. The CDR3 DNA reads TGCGCCAGCAGCCGGGGACTCTTAGGGGAGACCCAGTACTTC. This sequence encodes CASSRGLLGETQYF.

The chain has TRBV18 and TRBJ2-5; 7 bases fit TRBD1. Losses at the gene ends were 5 bases for V and 7 bases for J; bases not matched to a gene: 13. This CDR3 has 15 amino acids. Germline loops: CDR1 KGHSH, CDR2 LQKENI. The CDR3 loop is CASSTGQPTGGTQYF. The CDR3 DNA follows: TGTGCCAGCTCAACGGGACAGCCCACCGGTGGGACCCAGTACTTC.

This clone was seen a handful of times. J is TRBJ2-7 and V is TRBV6-1, with 9 bases that match TRBD1. This CDR3 has 15 amino acids. J lost 4 bases, V lost 3 bases, and 7 bases had no gene match. Germline CDR1 and CDR2: MNHNS and SASEGT. CDR3 coding DNA: TGTGCCAGCAGTGATGAGACAGGGGGGTGGTACGAGCAGTACTTC. It specifies CASSDETGGWYEQYF.

The chain has TRBV12-5 and TRBJ2-3; 7 positions agree with TRBD1. The CDR3 runs 16 residues. Germline CDR1 is LGHNT and CDR2 is FRNRAP. The junction had 5 bases not matched to a gene; V was cut back by 0 bases and J by 2 bases. The CDR3 here is CASGLVRGQVTDTQYF. The DNA of the CDR3 is TGTGCTAGTGGTTTGGTCCGAGGACAGGTCACAGATACGCAGTATTTT.

The chain couples TRBV24-1 to TRBJ2-1, with TRBD1 as a possible D gene (5 bases). Trimming left V 0 bases short and J 6 bases short, with 11 bases between. The germline V gene has CDR1 KGHDR and CDR2 SFDVKD. This CDR3 has 15 amino acids. The CDR3 region is CATSDLQGSRNEQFF. The CDR3 DNA follows: TGTGCCACCAGTGATTTGCAGGGTTCACGCAATGAGCAGTTCTTC.

The rearrangement uses TRBV3-1 (or the pseudogene TRBV3-2) and TRBJ1-2; the D is unclear. Germline assignment: CDR1 LGHDT and CDR2 YNNKEL (reference sequence). The V end lost 4 bases, the J end lost 2 bases, and 14 bases lay between the germline ends. CDR3 size: 15 residues. Here the CDR3 reads CASSRTTRPNYGYTF. The CDR3 region has the DNA TGTGCCAGCAGCCGAACGACAAGACCGAACTATGGCTACACCTTC.

This chain links TRBV9 with TRBJ2-3; TRBD2 aligns across 8 bases. V gave up 0 bases and J gave up 3 bases; unmatched junction bases: 12. CDR1 and CDR2 from the germline V gene are SGDLS and YYNGEE. The length of the CDR3 is 18 residues. CDR3: CASSVADLGGAGTDTQYF. The CDR3 DNA sequence: TGTGCCAGCAGCGTAGCAGACCTCGGGGGGGCGGGGACAGATACGCAGTATTTT.